The source of this TCR beta chain is a study of blood T cell repertoires in COVID-19. Whole-study context: Samples of COVID-19 (acute and convalescent) were obtained from the United States, Italy and Spain.

Per the original data handling: Reference gene primer amplification yielded estimated nucleated cell counts. Using immunoSEQ multiplex PCR, the repertoire was profiled, and TCRdb retains in-frame clones only, with some absent. Clone size and V and J calls were adopted from that table, with D and trimming inferred from the DNA. The data contain roughly 440,000 clones, around 88% of them seen just once; the ten biggest clones take up roughly 12%. This clone has only a few counts. This TCR derives from a woman aged 45-65 years with COVID-19, enrolled during active disease. Source material: peripheral blood.

The CDR3 loop is CASSPGRAVGQPQHF. In nucleotides, the CDR3 is TGTGCCAGTAGCCCGGGCAGGGCTGTTGGTCAGCCCCAGCATTTT. The V gene is TRBV19, the J gene TRBJ1-5, with TRBD1 as a possible D gene (5 bases). CDR1 and CDR2 (germline): LNHDA, SQIVND (reference sequence). V lost 6 bases and J lost 6, with 18 bases in between. CDR3 length: 15 amino acids. The full variable domain, rest sourced from reference TRBV19 and TRBJ1-5, is DGGITQSPKYLFRKEGQNVTLSCEQNLNHDAMYWYRQDPGQGLRLIYYSQIVNDFQKGDIAEGYSVSREKKESFPLTVTSAQKNPTAFYLCASSPGRAVGQPQHFGDGTRLSIL.